The clone carrying this T cell receptor beta chain showed up just a few times. Its matching antigen is unknown. This sample is part of a study of cytomegalovirus exposure and HLA in healthy donors. Findings and limits, study-wide: Most TCR sequences showed up rarely, but some public TCRs showed up in many donors.

Trimming took 5 bases from V and 5 from J; bases not matched to a gene: 8. Looked up from germline, CDR1 is MNHEY and CDR2 is SMNVEV (reference sequence). The CDR3 runs to 15 residues. Assay: immunoSEQ multiplex PCR; the TCRdb copy retains only in-frame clones and omits some. The table records hundreds of thousands of clones, around 86% of them present only once. The rearrangement uses TRBV27 and TRBJ2-5, with 10 bases identical to TRBD2. Sequenced: PBMCs. This clonotype was obtained from a woman between 18 and 30 years old in good health and CMV-seronegative. The CDR3 DNA reads TGTGCCAGCAGTGTAAGCCTGGGACTAGCGGAGACCCAGTACTTC. Translated, it gives CASSVSLGLAETQYF.